These T cell receptor beta chains were read from a single sample in a study of shared clonotypes between healthy human individuals. This table comes from immunoSEQ multiplex PCR, and its TCRdb copy is limited to in-frame clones, with some not included. The sample lists 450,000 to 500,000 clones, approximately 82% seen once, with 12% in the top ten. Sample: PBMCs. The origin of the receptors is a woman aged 40 to 49 in good health. Some clones in this sample may be carry-over from other donors' samples. Both conserved end residues are part of each CDR3. A D gene is named only where the DNA matches it firmly. Not every row has a clone size; where given, it reads once, few, many or a size class.

TRBV7-9,TRBD1,NA,TRBJ2-7,CASSPGTGEAVEQYF,TGTGCCAGCAGTCCCGGGACAGGGGAAGCCGTCGAGCAGTACTTC
TRBV27,NA,NA,TRBJ2-7,CASSWARSSYEQYF,TGTGCCAGCAGTTGGGCCAGAAGCTCCTACGAGCAGTACTTC
TRBV2,NA,NA,TRBJ1-1,CASQRRNTEAFF,TGTGCCAGCCAGCGGAGGAACACTGAAGCTTTCTTT
TRBV15,TRBD2,NA,TRBJ2-7,CATSRDLTSGTYEQYF,TGTGCCACCAGCAGAGATTTAACTAGCGGGACGTACGAGCAGTACTTC
TRBV11-2,NA,NA,TRBJ2-1,CASSFYNNEQFF,TGTGCCAGCAGCTTCTATAACAATGAGCAGTTCTTC
TRBV30,NA,NA,TRBJ2-7,CAWRRLAIYEQYF,TGTGCCTGGAGGCGGCTAGCGATCTACGAGCAGTACTTC
TRBV30,TRBD2,NA,TRBJ2-5,CAWSQAGAETQYF,TGTGCCTGGAGTCAGGCGGGAGCGGAGACCCAGTACTTC
TRBV28,TRBD2,NA,TRBJ2-2,CASSLSGLAGTGELFF,TGTGCCAGCAGTTTATCAGGACTAGCGGGGACCGGGGAGCTGTTTTTT
TRBV14,TRBD2,NA,TRBJ2-7,CASSQLGLGYEQYF,TGTGCCAGCAGCCAGTTGGGACTAGGCTACGAGCAGTACTTC
TRBV7-3,NA,NA,TRBJ2-7,CASSLVGAASPHEQYF,TGTGCCAGCAGCTTAGTCGGGGCGGCTAGCCCCCACGAGCAGTACTTC
TRBV6-5,TRBD2,NA,TRBJ2-1,CATLGLAGDNEQFF,TGTGCCACCCTAGGACTAGCGGGAGACAATGAGCAGTTCTTC
TRBV5-8,NA,NA,TRBJ2-7,CASSLVADEQYF,TGTGCCAGCAGCTTGGTGGCTGACGAGCAGTACTTC
TRBV19,TRBD1,NA,TRBJ2-5,CASSLRQGQETQYF,TGTGCCAGTAGTCTACGACAGGGGCAAGAGACCCAGTACTTC
TRBV7-6,TRBD1,NA,TRBJ1-1,CASSRQPGTGSIMNTEAFF,TGTGCCAGCAGCCGCCAGCCCGGGACAGGGAGCATCATGAACACTGAAGCTTTCTTT
TRBV6-6,NA,NA,TRBJ1-1,CASSSHRDTEAFF,TGTGCCAGCAGTTCCCACAGGGACACTGAAGCTTTCTTT
TRBV27,NA,NA,TRBJ1-1,CASSLSSRGVAFF,TGTGCCAGCAGTTTATCCTCCAGGGGTGTAGCTTTCTTT
TRBV13,TRBD1,NA,TRBJ2-1,CASSSTWDRIGNEQFF,TGTGCCAGCAGCTCAACTTGGGACAGAATAGGGAATGAGCAGTTCTTC
TRBV11-2,NA,NA,TRBJ1-5,CASSRESNQPQHF,TGTGCCAGCAGCCGAGAGAGCAATCAGCCCCAGCATTTT
TRBV5-1,NA,NA,TRBJ2-5,CASSLAGRRETQYF,TGCGCCAGCAGCTTGGCCGGGCGGAGGGAGACCCAGTACTTC
TRBV7-2,NA,NA,TRBJ2-2,CASSSYESGELFF,TGTGCCAGCAGCTCCTATGAGTCCGGGGAGCTGTTTTTT
TRBV27,NA,once,TRBJ1-5,CASSTRDQPQHF,TGTGCCAGCAGTACCAGGGATCAGCCCCAGCATTTT
TRBV6-1,NA,NA,TRBJ1-2,CASSEGGRVRGYTF,TGTGCCAGCAGTGAAGGAGGCCGGGTTCGGGGCTACACCTTC
TRBV7-2,TRBD2,NA,TRBJ2-7,CASSVAGAQEQYF,TGTGCCAGCAGCGTAGCGGGAGCACAAGAGCAGTACTTC
TRBV9,NA,once,TRBJ2-4,CASSVEVQSAKNIQYF,TGTGCCAGCAGCGTAGAGGTCCAGTCCGCCAAAAACATTCAGTACTTC
TRBV29-1,TRBD2,NA,TRBJ2-7,CSVERGTSGTYEQYF,TGCAGCGTTGAAAGGGGGACTAGCGGGACCTACGAGCAGTACTTC
TRBV6-1,NA,many,TRBJ2-7,CATRRGGDLDEQYF,TGTGCCACGAGGCGAGGGGGAGACTTGGACGAGCAGTACTTC
TRBV11-1,TRBD1,NA,TRBJ2-1,CASSFWTGGRYNEQFF,TGTGCCAGCAGCTTCTGGACAGGGGGCCGTTACAATGAGCAGTTCTTC
TRBV29-1,TRBD2,NA,TRBJ2-3,CSVGLAVDTQYF,TGCAGCGTTGGGCTAGCGGTAGATACGCAGTATTTT
TRBV5-1,NA,NA,TRBJ2-7,CASGGTPGDEQYF,TGCGCCAGCGGTGGGACACCAGGGGACGAGCAGTACTTC
TRBV29-1,NA,once,TRBJ2-7,CSVDGGGSYEQYF,TGCAGCGTTGATGGGGGAGGAAGCTACGAGCAGTACTTC
TRBV29-1,NA,NA,TRBJ2-1,CSVVFGSSYNEQFF,TGCAGCGTTGTTTTCGGGAGCTCCTACAATGAGCAGTTCTTC
TRBV9,TRBD1,NA,TRBJ2-3,CASSAAGTGTPAYF,TGTGCCAGCAGCGCAGCCGGGACAGGGACTCCGGCCTATTTT
TRBV7-9,TRBD1,NA,TRBJ1-1,CASSTQEGASAFF,TGTGCCAGCAGCACGCAAGAGGGGGCCTCGGCTTTCTTT
TRBV28,NA,NA,TRBJ2-3,CATRDSRTDTQYF,TGTGCCACCCGGGACTCTAGGACAGATACGCAGTATTTT
TRBV28,TRBD1,NA,TRBJ2-7,CASSHNYRGVDGQYF,TGTGCCAGCAGCCACAATTACAGGGGAGTGGACGGGCAGTACTTC
TRBV5-4,NA,NA,TRBJ1-2,CASSLAEWDYGYTF,TGTGCCAGCAGCTTGGCGGAGTGGGACTATGGCTACACCTTC
TRBV5-1,TRBD1,NA,TRBJ2-1,CASTRAWTGGYNEQFF,TGCGCCAGCACCCGGGCGTGGACAGGGGGCTACAATGAGCAGTTCTTC
TRBV25-1,TRBD2,NA,TRBJ2-1,CASSELAGGYNEQFF,TGTGCCAGCAGTGAACTAGCGGGAGGTTACAATGAGCAGTTCTTC
TRBV5-1,NA,NA,TRBJ2-2,CASSLTGNTGELFF,TGCGCCAGCAGTTTGACAGGGAACACCGGGGAGCTGTTTTTT
TRBV10-3,TRBD1,NA,TRBJ1-4,CAISLDREKLFF,TGTGCCATCAGTCTGGACAGGGAGAAACTGTTTTTT
TRBV19,TRBD1,NA,TRBJ1-5,CASSSDRGTGNQPQHF,TGTGCCAGTAGTTCCGACAGGGGGACGGGCAATCAGCCCCAGCATTTT
TRBV18,NA,NA,TRBJ1-5,CASSPAGQPQHF,TGTGCCAGCTCACCAGCGGGTCAGCCCCAGCATTTT
TRBV7-9,NA,once,TRBJ1-1,CASSSRAGPGRNTEAFF,TGTGCCAGCAGCTCCCGGGCGGGCCCCGGGAGGAACACTGAAGCTTTCTTT
TRBV5-1,NA,NA,TRBJ1-1,CASSLEARANTEAFF,TGCGCCAGCAGCTTGGAGGCCAGGGCGAACACTGAAGCTTTCTTT
TRBV10-3,NA,NA,TRBJ1-2,CAISDDSYYGYTF,TGTGCCATCAGTGATGACAGCTACTATGGCTACACCTTC
TRBV5-1,NA,NA,TRBJ2-2,CASTSGRDRPGELFF,TGCGCCAGCACCTCCGGAAGGGATAGACCCGGGGAGCTGTTTTTT
TRBV7-6,NA,NA,TRBJ2-5,CASSYQETQYF,TGTGCCAGCAGCTACCAAGAGACCCAGTACTTC
TRBV13,NA,NA,TRBJ2-7,CASSLAQGYSFSSYEQYF,TGTGCCAGCAGCTTAGCACAGGGTTATTCCTTCTCCTCCTACGAGCAGTACTTC
TRBV29-1,NA,NA,TRBJ2-5,CSAQTGGGETQYF,TGCAGCGCTCAAACCGGCGGAGGGGAGACCCAGTACTTC
TRBV12-5,NA,NA,TRBJ2-7,CADYEQYF,TGTGCAGACTACGAGCAGTACTTC
TRBV27,NA,NA,TRBJ1-5,CASTAQRGPQHF,TGTGCCAGCACGGCTCAGCGGGGGCCCCAGCATTTT
TRBV7-2,NA,NA,TRBJ2-1,CASSLGNEQFF,TGTGCCAGCAGCTTGGGTAATGAGCAGTTCTTC
TRBV21-1,NA,NA,TRBJ2-7,CASSNRKDYEQYF,TGTGCCAGCAGCAATAGGAAGGACTACGAGCAGTACTTC
TRBV6-6,NA,NA,TRBJ2-5,CASSQGVGETQYF,TGTGCCAGCAGCCAGGGAGTCGGGGAGACCCAGTACTTC
TRBV6-1,TRBD1,NA,TRBJ2-2,CASTPQGAGTGELFF,TGTGCCAGCACCCCACAGGGGGCAGGGACCGGGGAGCTGTTTTTT
TRBV5-4,NA,few,TRBJ2-6,CASSQDLGSGANVLTF,TGTGCCAGCAGCCAAGATCTAGGGAGCGGGGCCAACGTCCTGACTTTC